The clone carrying this T cell receptor (beta chain) occurred a few times. V lost 0 bases to trimming and J lost 0 bases, with 11 bases between them. CDR3 length equals 16 residues. CDR1 is SGHDN and CDR2 is FVKESK in the germline V gene. The sample belongs to a study of beta chain features in type 1 diabetes. As every portion of the isolated RNA was reverse transcribed, the sequencing read expressed TCRB transcripts. Produced via immunoSEQ multiplex PCR; TCRdb's table is partial and in-frame only. The table lists about 330,000 clones, around 10% of them singletons. V usage is TRBV14 and J usage is TRBJ1-1; D might be TRBD1 (5 bases). The specimen sequenced was naive CD4+ T cells from blood. This sequence was found in a woman aged 30 to 39 in good health. The chain's CDR3 is CASSQDWGRLNTEAFF. CDR3 DNA: TGTGCCAGCAGCCAAGATTGGGGCCGGCTGAACACTGAAGCTTTCTTT.